The 30 T cell receptor beta chains in this list originate from one sample, sequenced in a study of T cells in Graves' hyperthyroidism and ophthalmopathy. It was RNA transcripts that yielded the amplified TCR beta CDR3 regions. Primed by the HTBI set, a first-round RT-PCR was run on the TCR CDR3. TCRdb called the multiplex PCR reads again in MiXCR, with one record for every CDR3 protein. Counted here are about half a million distinct CDR3 sequences, less than 25% occurring once; the ten biggest clones make up around a quarter. Sequencing was performed on blood. These receptors all stem from a man aged 18 to 30 with Graves' hyperthyroidism.

This clonotype was observed many times. The chain carries TRBV2 and TRBJ1-4; D is unclear. From germline, CDR1 is SNHLY and CDR2 FYNNEI. Deletions cut 6 bases from V and 6 bases from J, with 14 bases between. The CDR3 sequence is 14 residues long. The CDR3 here is CASSPGPRHEKLFF. The CDR3 nucleotides are TGTGCCAGCAGCCCGGGCCCAAGGCATGAAAAACTGTTTTTT.

This clonotype was seen at least ten times. The rearrangement joins TRBV19 to TRBJ1-1, with D perhaps matching TRBD1 (6 bases). There are 15 residues in the CDR3. Trimming pared 5 bases from V and 4 bases from J, leaving 17 bases between. Germline lookup yields CDR1 LNHDA and CDR2 SQIVND (reference sequence). CDR3 in DNA: TGTGCCAGTAGTGGTGCGGACAGAATGGTCACTGAAGCTTTCTTT. Translating it yields CASSGADRMVTEAFF.

This clonotype was detected many times. The chain uses TRBV6-1 and TRBJ2-5; unclear D gene. V lost 7 bases to trimming and J lost 0 bases, with 9 bases between them. CDR1 MNHNS and CDR2 SASEGT come from the germline V gene. The length of the CDR3 is 13 residues. The CDR3 loop reads CASTSQHQETQYF. The CDR3 DNA is TGTGCCAGCACGAGCCAGCACCAAGAGACCCAGTACTTC.

This clonotype showed up just a few times. The chain carries TRBV6-2 or TRBV6-3 and TRBJ2-5; D unresolved. The ends were cut back, 8 bases at V and 4 bases at J, with 14 bases in the middle. The CDR3 consists of 13 residues. Germline loops: CDR1 MNHEY, CDR2 SVGEGT. The CDR3 here is CASRFGIGETQYF. The CDR3 coding sequence is TGTGCCAGCCGTTTTGGGATTGGAGAGACCCAGTACTTC.

This clonotype was detected ten times or more. V is TRBV4-2 and J is TRBJ2-7, with a tentative D call TRBD1 (5 bases). The CDR3 length is 14 residues. V was pared by 0 bases and J by 5 bases, with 11 bases between. The germline CDR1 and CDR2 sequences are LGHNA and YNFKEQ. CDR3 sequence (DNA): TGTGCCAGCAGCCAAGAACAGGACCGGGACGAGCAGTACTTC. Its translation is CASSQEQDRDEQYF.

The chain joins TRBV5-5 to TRBJ1-1; no firm D call. The CDR3 consists of 12 residues. Looked up from germline, CDR1 is SGHKS and CDR2 is YYEKEE (reference sequence). V was clipped by 0 bases and J by 7 bases, with 7 bases between them. The CDR3 reads CASSLVKIEAFF. The CDR3 DNA sequence: TGTGCCAGCAGCTTGGTCAAGATTGAAGCTTTCTTT.

The chain employs TRBV7-9 and TRBJ1-1; 9 bases line up with TRBD1. Germline loops: CDR1 SEHNR, CDR2 FQNEAQ (reference sequence). The CDR3 loop spans 14 amino acids. Trimming at V came to 4 bases and at J to 5 bases, leaving 5 bases not matched to a gene. The CDR3 coding sequence is TGTGCCAGCAGCTCAGGACAGGGGTTTACTGAAGCTTTCTTT. Translating gives CASSSGQGFTEAFF.

The chain uses TRBV28 and TRBJ2-7; D gene ambiguous. Trimming removed 3 bases from V and 6 bases from J, with 6 bases in between. The germline V gene has CDR1 MDHEN and CDR2 SYDVKM. This CDR3 is 11 amino acids long. The CDR3 is CASSFVREQYF. The CDR3 DNA is TGTGCCAGCAGTTTTGTGCGCGAGCAGTACTTC.

The rearrangement uses TRBV11-2 and TRBJ1-1; the D gene is possibly TRBD1 (6 bases). The germline V and J ends were trimmed by 5 bases and 5 bases, with 18 bases remaining between them. The CDR3 contains 15 residues. Germline CDR1 SGHAT, CDR2 FQNNGV. The CDR3 region is CASSQEVGGWTEAFF. As DNA, the CDR3 is TGTGCCAGCAGCCAAGAGGTTGGGGGCTGGACTGAAGCTTTCTTT. The whole variable domain, filled in from reference TRBV11-2 and TRBJ1-1, reads EAGVAQSPRYKIIEKRQSVAFWCNPISGHATLYWYQQILGQGPKLLIQFQNNGVVDDSQLPKDRFSAERLKGVDSTLKIQPAKLEDSAVYLCASSQEVGGWTEAFFGQGTRLTVV.

This clonotype was observed many times. This chain links TRBV2 with TRBJ1-5; no definite D call. The CDR3 has 14 residues. CDR1 and CDR2 from the germline V gene are SNHLY and FYNNEI. Trimming took off 2 bases at V and 3 bases at J, with 8 bases between the two ends. This CDR3 is CASSETEPNQPQHF. The CDR3 DNA reads TGTGCCAGCAGTGAAACGGAACCCAATCAGCCCCAGCATTTT.

The V and J genes are TRBV28 and TRBJ1-2; no firm D call. Germline V gene lookup returns CDR1 MDHEN and CDR2 SYDVKM. The CDR3 is made up of 12 amino acids. V was shortened by 7 bases and J by 8 bases, with 14 bases between the two germline ends. The CDR3 region is CASNGPPYGYTF. DNA for the CDR3: TGTGCCAGCAACGGACCCCCTTACGGCTACACCTTC.

In the case of this clonotype: A much larger clone is a single base away; this may be a read error. The chain carries TRBV2 and TRBJ1-1, with D perhaps TRBD1 (6 bases). Per the germline V gene, CDR1 is SNHLY and CDR2 is FYNNEI. The CDR3 runs 14 residues. CDR3 amino acids: CARREQGRDTEAFF. The CDR3 region has the DNA TGTGCCCGCAGGGAACAGGGTCGAGACACTGAAGCTTTCTTT. Looking up the rest from reference TRBV2 and TRBJ1-1 gives the full variable domain: EPEVTQTPSHQVTQMGQEVILRCVPISNHLYFYWYRQILGQKVEFLVSFYNNEISEKSEIFDDQFSVERPDGSNFTLKIRSTKLEDSAMYFCARREQGRDTEAFFGQGTRLTVV.

Many counts were recorded for this clonotype. The chain carries TRBV12-3 or TRBV12-4 and TRBJ1-3; perhaps TRBD1 as D (5 bases). The CDR3 contains 17 residues. V lost 5 bases and J lost 0, with 17 bases in between. In nucleotides, the CDR3 is TGTGCCAGCAGTCCTCCCGGGACGCTGAGCTCTGGAAACACCATATATTTT. It encodes CASSPPGTLSSGNTIYF.

This clonotype was counted at least ten times. V gene TRBV12-3 or TRBV12-4 combines with J gene TRBJ2-2; D gene unclear. V was cut by 4 bases and J by 4 bases, with 16 bases left in between. The CDR3 length is 16 residues. The CDR3 is CASSSFRLRVTGELFF. In DNA form, the CDR3 reads TGTGCCAGCAGTTCCTTCAGGCTTCGGGTCACCGGGGAGCTGTTTTTT.

This clonotype appeared many times. This sequence joins TRBV6-1 and TRBJ1-1, with D possibly being TRBD1 (6 bases). Germline values: CDR1 MNHNS, CDR2 SASEGT. This CDR3 spans 16 amino acids. V dropped 6 bases and J dropped 0 bases, with 17 bases sitting between them. DNA for the CDR3: TGTGCCAGCAGCAAAACAGGGATAGGAATGAACACTGAAGCTTTCTTT. This sequence encodes CASSKTGIGMNTEAFF.

This chain links TRBV6-1 with TRBJ1-1; D remains ambiguous. V shed 3 bases and J shed 0 bases, with 5 bases lying between them. CDR3 size: 13 residues. Germline lookup yields CDR1 MNHNS and CDR2 SASEGT. The CDR3 is CASSDLMNTEAFF. For the CDR3, the DNA is TGTGCCAGCAGTGATTTGATGAACACTGAAGCTTTCTTT.

This clonotype was found many times. The chain uses TRBV20-1 and TRBJ1-1, with 8 bases that match TRBD1. This CDR3 has 15 residues. V lost 3 bases to trimming and J lost 3 bases; unmatched junction nucleotides: 9. Germline V lookup: CDR1 DFQATT, CDR2 SNEGSKA (reference sequence). CDR3 sequence reads: CSARESGTGDTEAFF. Written as DNA, the CDR3 is TGCAGTGCTAGGGAATCCGGGACAGGAGACACTGAAGCTTTCTTT.

This clonotype was counted between two and nine times. The chain employs TRBV20-1 and TRBJ2-7; D unclear. Germline CDR1 is DFQATT and CDR2 is SNEGSKA (reference sequence). This CDR3 contains 18 residues. V lost 5 bases and J lost 2, with 28 bases in between. This CDR3 is CSARDVLIPADETYEQYF. The CDR3 DNA reads TGCAGTGCTCGCGACGTCCTAATCCCCGCGGACGAAACCTACGAGCAGTACTTC.

This clonotype was seen ten or more times. The chain uses TRBV7-9 and TRBJ2-7; either TRBD1 or TRBD2 may fit D (5 bases each). The CDR3 runs to 12 residues. Germline V gene data show CDR1 as SEHNR and CDR2 as FQNEAQ (reference sequence). The V and J ends lost 6 bases and 4 bases respectively, with 10 bases between them. The CDR3 sequence: CASSGDGYEQYF. Here the CDR3 DNA reads TGTGCCAGCAGTGGGGACGGGTACGAGCAGTACTTC. Full variable domain (remainder filled in from reference TRBV7-9 and TRBJ2-7): DTGVSQNPRHKITKRGQNVTFRCDPISEHNRLYWYRQTLGQGPEFLTYFQNEAQLEKSRLLSDRFSAERPKGSFSTLEIQRTEQGDSAMYLCASSGDGYEQYFGPGTRLTVT.

The chain combines TRBV12-3 or TRBV12-4 with TRBJ1-4; the match to TRBD1 covers 12 bases. The CDR3 covers 15 residues. Germline trimming cut 5 bases from V and 7 bases from J; bases unmatched to any gene: 5. Here the CDR3 reads CASSTRDRGPEKLFF. CDR3 nucleotide sequence: TGTGCCAGCAGTACCCGGGACAGGGGGCCTGAAAAACTGTTTTTT.

This clonotype was counted a few times. The CDR3 nucleotides read TGTGCCAGCAGCTTAGGTCGAGATGAAGCTTTCTTT. As protein: CASSLGRDEAFF. The V and J genes are TRBV7-9 and TRBJ1-1; D is uncertain. V lost 1 base and J 7 bases, leaving 7 bases between the germline ends. The germline CDR1 and CDR2 sequences are SEHNR and FQNEAQ (reference sequence). The length of the CDR3 is 12 residues.

This clonotype was recorded a few times. The chain carries TRBV3-1 and TRBJ2-7, with 10 positions matching TRBD2. CDR1 and CDR2 from the germline V gene are LGHDT and YNNKEL (reference sequence). J lost 2 bases, V lost 1 base, and 5 bases had no gene match. The CDR3 contains 16 residues. The CDR3 region has the DNA TGTGCCAGCAGCCAAGGGGGGACTAGCGAGCCCTACGAGCAGTACTTC. Residues: CASSQGGTSEPYEQYF.

The chain couples TRBV28 to TRBJ1-6, with 8 positions matching TRBD1. The CDR3 spans 15 residues. The ends lost 5 bases at V and 9 bases at J; junction bases unmatched: 9. Germline values: CDR1 MDHEN, CDR2 SYDVKM. In DNA form, the CDR3 reads TGTGCCAGCAGTAAAAGACAGGGGAGTATTTCACCCCTCCACTTT. Translation gives CASSKRQGSISPLHF.

The V and J genes are TRBV6-2 or TRBV6-3 and TRBJ1-5; TRBD1 agrees at 11 bases. The germline V gene has CDR1 MNHEY and CDR2 SVGEGT. There are 15 residues in the CDR3. After removal of 5 bases from V and 8 bases from J, the junction contained 8 bases not matched to a gene. CDR3 nucleotide sequence: TGTGCCAGCAGTCCCGGGACAGGGGGAACTGAGCCCCAGCATTTT. It specifies CASSPGTGGTEPQHF.

This sequence joins TRBV6-5 and TRBJ1-2; TRBD1 might be the D (5 bases). CDR3 length equals 14 residues. CDR1 is MNHEY, CDR2 SVGAGI, per germline. The V and J ends lost 4 bases and 1 base respectively, with 10 bases between them. CDR3 in DNA: TGTGCCAGCAGTTTCAAAGGGGTTAACTATGGCTACACCTTC. Translation: CASSFKGVNYGYTF.

Note on this clonotype: A much larger clone lies a single base off, so this may be a read error. This chain connects TRBV2 to TRBJ2-7; possible D gene TRBD1, 5 bases. In germline, CDR1 is SNHLY, CDR2 FYNNEI. There are 13 residues in the CDR3. The CDR3 is CASRWTFLYEQCF. The CDR3, as DNA: TGTGCCAGCAGATGGACATTCTTGTACGAGCAGTGCTTC.

The chain joins TRBV4-1 to TRBJ2-7; possibly TRBD2 for D (5 bases). Germline CDR1 MGHRA, CDR2 YSYEKL. This CDR3 contains 13 residues. Trimming took 0 bases from V and 6 from J, leaving 9 bases between them. The CDR3 loop is CASSQERVGEQYF. DNA for the CDR3: TGCGCCAGCAGCCAAGAGAGGGTAGGCGAGCAGTACTTC.

In its sample, this clonotype was seen a few times. This chain uses TRBV30 with TRBJ1-2; possible D gene TRBD1, 6 bases. Germline V lookup: CDR1 GTSNPN, CDR2 SVGIG (reference sequence). The CDR3 is made up of 12 amino acids. The V gene lost 7 bases and the J gene lost 8 bases, with 17 bases spanning the gap. In DNA, the CDR3 is TGTGCCTACACCTGGGGGGGCGGAGGCTACACCTTC. Translation gives CAYTWGGGGYTF.

The chain has TRBV15 and TRBJ2-6, with a tentative D call TRBD2 (6 bases). CDR3 length: 16 residues. The V and J ends lost 3 bases and 4 bases respectively, with 13 bases between them. From germline, CDR1 is LNHNV and CDR2 YYDKDF (reference sequence). In DNA, the CDR3 is TGTGCCACCAGCAGTTGGAGGGCGTCCGGGGCCAACGTCCTGACTTTC. It specifies CATSSWRASGANVLTF.

This clonotype was counted only a few times. The CDR3, as DNA: TGTGCCAGCAGCTTCCTTTTTAAGGGGTCTGGAAACACCATATATTTT. This codes for CASSFLFKGSGNTIYF. The gene calls are TRBV11-2 and TRBJ1-3, with D possibly matching TRBD1 (5 bases). The germline V gene has CDR1 SGHAT and CDR2 FQNNGV. The CDR3 covers 16 residues. V was trimmed by 3 bases and J by 1 base, leaving 13 bases between them.